Following are 29 T cell receptor beta chains from one sample sequenced in a study of cytomegalovirus exposure and HLA in healthy donors. Data came from immunoSEQ multiplex PCR; TCRdb stores just in-frame clones and leaves some out. The sample contains 130,000 or so clones, under 90% of which appear only once. Sequenced material: PBMCs. The source is a man aged 25-40 years in good health and CMV-seronegative.

The V call is TRBV7-2, the J call TRBJ2-7; perhaps TRBD1 as D (5 bases). The ends were cut back, 8 bases at V and 4 bases at J, with 18 bases in the middle. CDR1 is SGHTA and CDR2 is FQGNSA in the germline V gene. CDR3 size: 14 residues. This CDR3 is CASARGRVEYEQYF. CDR3 nucleotide sequence: TGTGCCAGCGCCCGAGGCAGGGTCGAGTACGAGCAGTACTTC.

The V and J genes are TRBV6-4 and TRBJ2-3; 11 bases fit TRBD1. This CDR3 comprises 16 residues. Germline V CDR1 and CDR2: MRHNA, SNTAGT. Unmatched junction bases numbered 1, after V lost 2 bases and J lost 0 bases. CDR3 in amino acids: CASSDGTGGSTDTQYF. In DNA, the CDR3 is TGTGCCAGCAGTGACGGGACAGGGGGGAGCACAGATACGCAGTATTTT.

Comment on this clone: Mismatch with germline at one junction end may stem from a read error. This chain uses TRBV7-7 with TRBJ1-1, with TRBD1 identical over 10 bases. In germline, CDR1 is SSHAT, CDR2 FNYEAQ (reference sequence). CDR3 length: 19 amino acids. Written as DNA, the CDR3 is TGTGCTAGCAGCTTAGACTCTTGGGACAGGGGCGCCAGCGACACTGAAGCTTTCTTT. It translates to CASSLDSWDRGASDTEAFF.

The chain carries TRBV4-3 and TRBJ1-1; a weak D match, TRBD1 (5 bases). This CDR3 is built from 15 residues. Trimming removed 6 bases from V and 4 bases from J, with 18 bases in between. CDR1 and CDR2 from the germline V gene are LGHNA and YSLEER. The CDR3 DNA reads TGCGCCAGCAGTTCCAAAGGCAGGGAAAGCACTGAAGCTTTCTTT. It specifies CASSSKGRESTEAFF.

The V gene is TRBV5-6, the J gene TRBJ2-7, with D possibly matching TRBD2 (7 bases). The germline V and J ends were trimmed by 4 bases and 3 bases, with 14 bases remaining between them. This CDR3 has 14 residues. Germline values: CDR1 SGHDT, CDR2 YYEEEE. The CDR3 loop is CASSPGGRDYEQYF. DNA for the CDR3: TGTGCCAGCAGCCCCGGGGGGCGGGACTACGAGCAGTACTTC.

This chain links TRBV28 with TRBJ2-7; 7 positions match TRBD1. Germline assignment: CDR1 MDHEN and CDR2 SYDVKM. The CDR3 covers 14 residues. The V segment lost 5 bases and the J segment 5 bases; nucleotides outside the gene matches: 9. The DNA for the CDR3 is TGTGCCAGCAGTGCCTACAGGGGCCTAAACGAGCAGTACTTC. Translating gives CASSAYRGLNEQYF.

This clone was recorded a few times. The V and J genes are TRBV4-3 and TRBJ1-6, with 7 bases lining up with TRBD1. Germline V lookup: CDR1 LGHNA, CDR2 YSLEER. This CDR3 has 18 amino acids. J lost 6 bases, V lost 4 bases, and 15 bases had no gene match. CDR3 nucleotide sequence: TGCGCCAGCAGCCTTTCGACTTGGGCCGGGACAGCTAATTCACCCCTCCACTTT. Protein: CASSLSTWAGTANSPLHF.

This clone was seen a few times. The chain combines TRBV7-2 with TRBJ1-2, with D possibly TRBD1 on 6 matching bases. V dropped 0 bases and J dropped 0 bases, with 11 bases sitting between them. The germline V gene has CDR1 SGHTA and CDR2 FQGNSA. The CDR3 is 16 amino acids. The CDR3 reads CASSLATGWANYGYTF. In DNA form, the CDR3 reads TGTGCCAGCAGCTTAGCGACAGGTTGGGCTAACTATGGCTACACCTTC.

V usage is TRBV19 and J usage is TRBJ2-2, with TRBD1 matching 8 bases. CDR1 is LNHDA, CDR2 SQIVND, per germline (reference sequence). The trim removed 3 bases at V and 0 bases at J, leaving 9 bases unmatched. The length of the CDR3 is 18 residues. The CDR3 coding sequence is TGTGCCAGTAGTATCCTCCCCGGGACAGGAGCGAACACCGGGGAGCTGTTTTTT. Protein: CASSILPGTGANTGELFF.

This clone showed up just once. The CDR3 reads CASRPAGSGGEGFF. CDR3 sequence (DNA): TGTGCCAGCAGGCCCGCGGGGAGCGGGGGGGAGGGGTTCTTC. The V and J genes are TRBV6-1 and TRBJ2-1; TRBD2 agrees at 10 bases. From germline, CDR1 is MNHNS and CDR2 SASEGT. CDR3 length equals 14 residues. Germline trimming cut 6 bases from V and 15 bases from J; bases unmatched to any gene: 14.

The V and J genes are TRBV4-1 and TRBJ2-3; 7 bases agree with TRBD2. The CDR3 is 15 amino acids. Germline lookup yields CDR1 MGHRA and CDR2 YSYEKL. Unmatched junction bases numbered 3, after V lost 0 bases and J lost 3 bases. DNA of the CDR3: TGCGCCAGCAGCCAAGATTCCGGGGGGACAGATACGCAGTATTTT. This codes for CASSQDSGGTDTQYF.

The rearrangement uses TRBV29-1 and TRBJ2-3, with a weak D call TRBD1 (5 bases). V lost 3 bases and J 0 bases, leaving 19 bases between the germline ends. From germline, CDR1 is SQVTM and CDR2 ANQGSEA. The CDR3 is made up of 17 amino acids. The CDR3 DNA reads as TGCAGCGTTGACGGTGGGGCGACCGCTTCGAGCACAGATACGCAGTATTTT. It encodes CSVDGGATASSTDTQYF.

The chain employs TRBV28 and TRBJ2-1, with a weak D call TRBD2 (6 bases). V lost 5 bases and J 5 bases, leaving 16 bases between the germline ends. Germline CDR1 MDHEN, CDR2 SYDVKM. The CDR3 covers 15 residues. The CDR3 sequence: CASSPLVGGDNEQFF. CDR3 nucleotides: TGTGCCAGCAGTCCCCTCGTCGGGGGAGACAATGAGCAGTTCTTC.

The chain employs TRBV15 and TRBJ1-4; 9 bases are a match to TRBD1. J was trimmed by 8 bases and V by 5 bases; bases with no gene match: 6. Germline-derived CDR1 and CDR2 are LNHNV and YYDKDF (reference sequence). The CDR3 covers 14 residues. CDR3 coding DNA: TGTGCCACCAGCTTGGACAGGGGTCGAGAAAAACTGTTTTTT. It yields the protein CATSLDRGREKLFF.

This clone showed up just a few times. V usage is TRBV28 and J usage is TRBJ1-2, with D unresolved. Germline loops: CDR1 MDHEN, CDR2 SYDVKM. This CDR3 is 14 amino acids long. The V end was cut by 6 bases, the J end by 2 bases, with 13 bases between. The CDR3 region is CASRTREANYGYTF. The CDR3 DNA is TGTGCCAGCAGAACTAGGGAAGCCAACTATGGCTACACCTTC.

The rearrangement joins TRBV5-6 to TRBJ1-6; D remains ambiguous. The CDR3 has 16 amino acids. The ends were cut back, 2 bases at V and 10 bases at J, with 19 bases in the middle. Germline V CDR1 and CDR2: SGHDT, YYEEEE. The CDR3 DNA reads TGTGCCAGCAGCTTTAGGTATCACCGGGTTAACTCACCCCTCCACTTT. This encodes CASSFRYHRVNSPLHF.

The chain recombines TRBV6-1 with TRBJ1-4; 7 bases agree with TRBD1. The CDR3 is 15 amino acids. Germline CDR1 MNHNS, CDR2 SASEGT. The junction had 6 bases not matched to a gene; V was cut back by 1 base and J by 7 bases. The CDR3 is CASSEGQGVGEKLFF. Here the CDR3 DNA reads TGTGCCAGCAGTGAAGGTCAGGGGGTGGGTGAAAAACTGTTTTTT.

The table lists this clone with a few counts. The V call is TRBV4-1, the J call TRBJ1-1; TRBD1 matches at 8 bases. The V gene's germline CDR1 is MGHRA and CDR2 YSYEKL. This CDR3 region has 15 residues. With V trimmed by 0 bases and J by 6 bases, 6 bases remained unmatched. CDR3 region: CASSQDGTGIPEAFF. For the CDR3, the DNA is TGCGCCAGCAGCCAAGACGGGACAGGTATCCCTGAAGCTTTCTTT.

The rearrangement uses TRBV7-2 and TRBJ1-5; D unresolved. The V end was cut by 2 bases, the J end by 0 bases, with 11 bases between. The CDR3 loop spans 16 amino acids. Looked up from germline, CDR1 is SGHTA and CDR2 is FQGNSA. The CDR3 nucleotides are TGTGCCAGCAGCTTAAATGCAGGCGATAGCAATCAGCCCCAGCATTTT. Translation: CASSLNAGDSNQPQHF.

This chain uses TRBV4-3 with TRBJ1-5, with D perhaps TRBD1 (5 bases). The V gene's germline CDR1 is LGHNA and CDR2 YSLEER. The CDR3 covers 14 residues. Between the trimmed V and J ends, which lost 1 base and 7 bases, there was a span of 11 bases. The CDR3 spells CASSQGFQGQPQHF. CDR3 nucleotide sequence: TGCGCCAGCAGCCAAGGGTTTCAGGGCCAGCCCCAGCATTTT.

The chain combines TRBV7-9 with TRBJ1-4; the match to TRBD1 covers 9 bases. Trimming at V came to 7 bases and at J to 6 bases, leaving 6 bases not matched to a gene. The germline gives CDR1 SEHNR, CDR2 FQNEAQ (reference sequence). The CDR3 has 14 residues. CDR3 coding DNA: TGTGCCAGCAACCAACGGACAGGGGATGAAAAACTGTTTTTT. It is translated as CASNQRTGDEKLFF.

CDR3 residues: CASSQDIQVSNQPQHF. For the CDR3, the DNA is TGTGCCAGCAGCCAAGATATCCAGGTCAGCAATCAGCCCCAGCATTTT. J is TRBJ1-5 and V is TRBV4-2; the D is unclear. CDR1 is LGHNA and CDR2 is YNFKEQ in the germline V gene. Between the trimmed V and J ends, which lost 0 bases and 1 base, there was a span of 10 bases. CDR3 length: 16 residues.

The chain is built from TRBV28 and TRBJ1-3; D remains ambiguous. The CDR3 length is 15 residues. V dropped 5 bases and J dropped 4 bases, with 15 bases sitting between them. Germline values: CDR1 MDHEN, CDR2 SYDVKM. CDR3 protein: CASSVVGAGGNTIYF. CDR3 bases: TGTGCCAGCAGTGTGGTGGGCGCTGGGGGAAACACCATATATTTT.

V usage is TRBV5-6 and J usage is TRBJ2-2; possibly TRBD2 for D (5 bases). V was trimmed by 1 base and J by 6 bases, leaving 10 bases between them. CDR3 size: 14 residues. CDR1 and CDR2 (germline): SGHDT, YYEEEE. In DNA form, the CDR3 reads TGTGCCAGCAGCTTGCGGGGTCGGGCCGGGGAGCTGTTTTTT. It yields the protein CASSLRGRAGELFF.

This chain uses TRBV5-1 with TRBJ2-7, with TRBD1 matching 11 bases. CDR1 and CDR2 (germline): SGHRS, YFSETQ. V shed 0 bases, J shed 4 bases, and the junction held 3 bases outside the gene matches. The CDR3 runs to 15 residues. CDR3 loop: CASSLGTGGVYEQYF. CDR3 nucleotides: TGCGCCAGCAGCTTGGGGACAGGGGGCGTGTACGAGCAGTACTTC. Supplemented by reference TRBV5-1 and TRBJ2-7, the full variable domain reads KAGVTQTPRYLIKTRGQQVTLSCSPISGHRSVSWYQQTPGQGLQFLFEYFSETQRNKGNFPGRFSGRQFSNSRSEMNVSTLELGDSALYLCASSLGTGGVYEQYFGPGTRLTVT.

The rearrangement joins TRBV28 to TRBJ1-1; TRBD1 aligns across 7 bases. V lost 6 bases to trimming and J lost 4 bases; unmatched junction nucleotides: 11. Germline CDR1 MDHEN, CDR2 SYDVKM. The CDR3 length is 15 residues. CDR3 nucleotide sequence: TGTGCCAGCAGCCCCGACAGGGAAAGTGGCACTGAAGCTTTCTTT. This translates into CASSPDRESGTEAFF. Full variable domain (rest looked up from reference TRBV28 and TRBJ1-1): DVKVTQSSRYLVKRTGEKVFLECVQDMDHENMFWYRQDPGLGLRLIYFSYDVKMKEKGDIPEGYSVSREKKERFSLILESASTNQTSMYLCASSPDRESGTEAFFGQGTRLTVV.

V usage is TRBV29-1 and J usage is TRBJ1-1; maybe TRBD1 (5 bases). The CDR3 is 13 amino acids. Germline V gene data show CDR1 as SQVTM and CDR2 as ANQGSEA. V lost 8 bases, J lost 5 bases, and 18 bases lay in between. The CDR3 is CSTKAGVRTEAFF. CDR3 nucleotides: TGCAGCACCAAAGCGGGGGTTCGGACTGAAGCTTTCTTT.

The chain couples TRBV5-1 to TRBJ1-1; D is possibly TRBD1 (6 bases). The germline V gene encodes CDR1 SGHRS and CDR2 YFSETQ. V lost 4 bases and J lost 3, with 10 bases in between. This CDR3 has 13 residues. CDR3 DNA: TGCGCCAGCAGCCCGAACAGGGACACTGAAGCTTTCTTT. This sequence encodes CASSPNRDTEAFF.

The chain employs TRBV4-3 and TRBJ2-7; 9 positions match TRBD2. Trimming removed 3 bases from V and 1 base from J; junction bases left unmatched: 7. This CDR3 is built from 16 residues. Germline V CDR1 and CDR2: LGHNA, YSLEER. CDR3 protein: CASSQGTAGGSYEQYF. In nucleotides, the CDR3 is TGCGCCAGCAGCCAGGGGACAGCGGGGGGATCCTACGAGCAGTACTTC.